One and the same sample provided the 25 T cell receptor beta chains below, sequenced in a study of T cells in localized non-small cell lung cancer. Method: immunoSEQ multiplex PCR; TCRdb's copy keeps in-frame clones and lacks some. The sample holds more than 2,000 clones; 18% are singletons and the top ten take about a tenth. The source material was normal lung tissue next to the tumor, sampled before any cancer treatment. The receptor source for this set is a man between 35 and 75 years old with stage I squamous cell lung carcinoma.

The V gene is TRBV18, the J gene TRBJ2-5, with D maybe TRBD1 (6 bases). Trimming shortened V by 4 bases and J by 2 bases, and 11 bases separated the two germline ends. Germline V gene lookup returns CDR1 KGHSH and CDR2 LQKENI. This CDR3 comprises 14 residues. DNA of the CDR3: TGTGCCAGCTCACGTGGACAGAGTCAAGAGACCCAGTACTTC. Encoded protein: CASSRGQSQETQYF.

V gene TRBV6-8 combines with J gene TRBJ2-2, with D perhaps TRBD1 (6 bases). Germline CDR1 and CDR2: MNHGY and SAAAGT. The CDR3 totals 14 residues. Trimming pared 8 bases from V and 5 bases from J, leaving 15 bases between. In nucleotides, the CDR3 is TGTGCCAGCCGCCGCCCAGGGGAGACCGGGGAGCTGTTTTTT. Translation: CASRRPGETGELFF.

The chain is built from TRBV27 and TRBJ1-5, with D maybe TRBD1 (5 bases). V was clipped by 5 bases and J by 2 bases, with 13 bases between them. Germline assignment: CDR1 MNHEY and CDR2 SMNVEV (reference sequence). The CDR3 loop spans 15 amino acids. The CDR3 reads CASSTSGGGNQPQHF. DNA of the CDR3: TGTGCCAGCAGTACTTCCGGGGGGGGCAATCAGCCCCAGCATTTT.

The chain couples TRBV25-1 to TRBJ2-1; TRBD2 matches 13 bases. Germline lookup yields CDR1 MGHDK and CDR2 SYGVNS. Losses at the gene ends were 5 bases for V and 9 bases for J; bases not matched to a gene: 4. CDR3 length: 14 amino acids. The CDR3 loop is CASSTSGRATEQFF. The CDR3 DNA sequence: TGTGCCAGCAGTACTAGCGGGAGGGCCACTGAGCAGTTCTTC.

The chain uses TRBV28 and TRBJ1-2, with 8 bases that match TRBD1. Germline V CDR1 and CDR2: MDHEN, SYDVKM. CDR3 size: 14 residues. J lost 7 bases, V lost 6 bases, and 10 bases had no gene match. The CDR3 DNA reads TGTGCCAGCAGCCCCCGGACAGGGCCTATTGGCTACACCTTC. Its protein product is CASSPRTGPIGYTF.

The sample holds a few counts of this clone. V and J are TRBV7-4 and TRBJ2-1; a possible D gene is TRBD2 (6 bases). Germline V CDR1 and CDR2: SGHVT, SQSDAQ. Trimming left V 5 bases short and J 4 bases short, with 9 bases between. The length of the CDR3 is 13 residues. Here the CDR3 DNA reads TGTGCCAGCAGCCCGGGGACTTACAATGAGCAGTTCTTC. Translating it yields CASSPGTYNEQFF.

The rearrangement joins TRBV7-2 to TRBJ2-5, with 12 bases identical to TRBD2. Per the germline V gene, CDR1 is SGHTA and CDR2 is FQGNSA. Trimming at V came to 9 bases and at J to 3 bases, leaving 2 bases not matched to a gene. This CDR3 has 13 amino acids. This CDR3 reads CASRTSGEETQYF. As DNA, the CDR3 is TGTGCCAGTCGGACTAGCGGGGAAGAGACCCAGTACTTC.

This clone counts as medium-sized. This rearrangement joins TRBV6-8 to TRBJ2-1; 7 nucleotides match TRBD2. CDR3 length equals 13 residues. V trimming: 5 bases; J trimming: 9 bases; junction bases outside the gene matches: 7. Germline loops: CDR1 MNHGY, CDR2 SAAAGT. CDR3 in amino acids: CASSPGLLGEQFF. For the CDR3, the DNA is TGTGCCAGCAGTCCGGGACTACTAGGTGAGCAGTTCTTC.

The genes are TRBV5-1 and TRBJ2-5; 7 nucleotides line up with TRBD1. Germline CDR1 reads SGHRS; CDR2 reads YFSETQ. The CDR3 is made up of 14 amino acids. V lost 0 bases to trimming and J lost 5 bases; unmatched junction nucleotides: 4. The CDR3 nucleotides read TGCGCCAGCAGCTTGGCCACAGGGGTGGAGACCCAGTACTTC. Its translation: CASSLATGVETQYF. Looking up the rest from reference TRBV5-1 and TRBJ2-5 gives the full variable domain: KAGVTQTPRYLIKTRGQQVTLSCSPISGHRSVSWYQQTPGQGLQFLFEYFSETQRNKGNFPGRFSGRQFSNSRSEMNVSTLELGDSALYLCASSLATGVETQYFGPGTRLLVL.

This chain connects TRBV5-1 to TRBJ2-1; the match to TRBD1 covers 9 bases. Per germline, CDR1 SGHRS and CDR2 YFSETQ. Trimming took 4 bases from V and 6 from J; bases not matched to a gene: 8. The CDR3 spans 15 residues. The CDR3 sequence is CASSPGTGTGNEQFF. For the CDR3, the DNA is TGCGCCAGCAGCCCAGGGACAGGGACGGGCAATGAGCAGTTCTTC.

This chain joins TRBV9 and TRBJ1-2; no clear D. V was pared by 0 bases and J by 1 base, with 10 bases between. Germline V gene lookup returns CDR1 SGDLS and CDR2 YYNGEE. This CDR3 has 15 residues. CDR3: CASSVGPLGNYGYTF. The CDR3 region has the DNA TGTGCCAGCAGCGTAGGTCCCCTCGGTAACTATGGCTACACCTTC.

The V call is TRBV9, the J call TRBJ2-5, with 7 bases fitting TRBD1. V lost 3 bases to trimming and J lost 0 bases; unmatched junction nucleotides: 11. This CDR3 has 17 amino acids. Germline CDR1 reads SGDLS; CDR2 reads YYNGEE. The CDR3 DNA is TGTGCCAGCAGCGCACCTCCGGGACAGCAGTACCAAGAGACCCAGTACTTC. Residues: CASSAPPGQQYQETQYF. Drawing the rest from reference TRBV9 and TRBJ2-5, the complete variable domain is DSGVTQTPKHLITATGQRVTLRCSPRSGDLSVYWYQQSLDQGLQFLIQYYNGEERAKGNILERFSAQQFPDLHSELNLSSLELGDSALYFCASSAPPGQQYQETQYFGPGTRLLVL.

This clone was recorded a few times. The chain employs TRBV28 and TRBJ1-2; D ambiguous. CDR1 is MDHEN and CDR2 is SYDVKM in the germline V gene. The CDR3 length is 18 residues. Trimming removed 5 bases from V and 0 bases from J, with 22 bases in between. The CDR3 here is CASSNFWKDITANYGYTF. CDR3 nucleotides: TGTGCCAGCAGTAACTTTTGGAAAGACATAACAGCTAACTATGGCTACACCTTC.

The table lists this clone with a few counts. Other nucleotide sequences from this sample produce the same CDR3. The chain carries TRBV12-5 and TRBJ2-7, with 9 positions matching TRBD2. The CDR3 totals 12 residues. Germline V gives CDR1 LGHNT, CDR2 FRNRAP. The CDR3 DNA reads as TGTGCCAGCGGGGGGAGCTCCTACGAGCAGTACTTC. Translated, it gives CASGGSSYEQYF.

In its sample, this clone is medium-sized. The chain uses TRBV11-3 and TRBJ2-7, with 7 bases identical to TRBD2. Germline trimming cut 5 bases from V and 2 bases from J; bases unmatched to any gene: 6. Germline CDR1 reads SGHNT; CDR2 reads YENEEA. The CDR3 contains 14 residues. The DNA of the CDR3 is TGTGCCAGCAGCACCGGGACTATCCCCTACGAGCAGTACTTC. Translated: CASSTGTIPYEQYF. Full variable domain (missing parts from reference TRBV11-3 and TRBJ2-7): EAGVVQSPRYKIIEKKQPVAFWCNPISGHNTLYWYLQNLGQGPELLIRYENEEAVDDSQLPKDRFSAERLKGVDSTLKIQPAELGDSAVYLCASSTGTIPYEQYFGPGTRLTVT.

This rearrangement joins TRBV9 to TRBJ1-1; 10 bases agree with TRBD1. The CDR3 consists of 13 residues. CDR1 is SGDLS, CDR2 YYNGEE, per germline. The junction had 3 bases not matched to a gene; V was cut back by 4 bases and J by 6 bases. The CDR3 reads CASSTGTGAEAFF. The DNA for the CDR3 is TGTGCCAGCAGCACCGGGACAGGGGCTGAAGCTTTCTTT.

The V gene is TRBV6-8, the J gene TRBJ2-7; possibly TRBD2 for D (6 bases). V was trimmed by 5 bases and J by 1 base, leaving 21 bases between them. The CDR3 covers 17 residues. CDR1 MNHGY and CDR2 SAAAGT come from the germline V gene. CDR3 loop: CASSPRLGQVGSYEQYF. In DNA, the CDR3 is TGTGCCAGCAGTCCCCGACTAGGCCAGGTGGGATCCTACGAGCAGTACTTC.

This clone is labeled as large. The rearrangement links TRBV11-3 to TRBJ2-1, with 8 nucleotides matching TRBD2. Looked up from germline, CDR1 is SGHNT and CDR2 is YENEEA. V was clipped by 4 bases and J by 7 bases; unmatched bases: 6. This CDR3 region has 14 residues. DNA of the CDR3: TGTGCCAGCAGCTACGCCGGGGGGGCGAATGAGCAGTTCTTC. Translated: CASSYAGGANEQFF.

This clone qualifies as medium-sized. The junction does not match germline at one end; this may be a read error. This CDR3 is CANSWLAGGSSYNEQFF. For the CDR3, the DNA is TGTGCCAACAGCTGGCTAGCGGGAGGTAGCTCCTACAATGAGCAGTTCTTC. The chain recombines TRBV9 with TRBJ2-1; 11 bases are a match to TRBD2. This CDR3 region has 17 residues. The germline V gene encodes CDR1 SGDLS and CDR2 YYNGEE.

The chain carries TRBV28 and TRBJ2-1; weak D call: TRBD1 (5 bases). The CDR3 loop spans 15 amino acids. The germline V gene has CDR1 MDHEN and CDR2 SYDVKM. Trimming pared 1 base from V and 7 bases from J, leaving 14 bases between. The CDR3 here is CASSLSLGVVNEQFF. For the CDR3, the DNA is TGTGCCAGCAGTTTATCTCTAGGGGTGGTAAATGAGCAGTTCTTC.

By share of the sample, this clone is medium-sized (0.01 to 0.1%). The rearrangement uses TRBV11-3 and TRBJ2-5; D is undetermined. Trimming removed 3 bases from V and 3 bases from J, with 14 bases in between. The CDR3 runs 15 residues. The germline CDR1 and CDR2 sequences are SGHNT and YENEEA. The CDR3 reads CASSFIVKGKETQYF. The CDR3 bases are TGTGCCAGCAGCTTTATAGTGAAGGGTAAAGAGACCCAGTACTTC.

This clone ranks as medium-sized. The V call is TRBV9, the J call TRBJ1-5; D is unclear. The V and J ends lost 0 bases and 0 bases respectively, with 4 bases between them. CDR1 and CDR2 from the germline V gene are SGDLS and YYNGEE. The CDR3 totals 14 residues. Here the CDR3 reads CASSVEPSNQPQHF. The CDR3, as DNA: TGTGCCAGCAGCGTAGAGCCTAGCAATCAGCCCCAGCATTTT.

This clone is termed medium-sized. An end of the junction does not agree with germline; a read error may underlie this. The rearrangement joins TRBV6-8 to TRBJ1-1; no firm D call. The CDR3 extends over 14 amino acids. Germline CDR1 reads MNHGY; CDR2 reads SAAAGT. CDR3 sequence reads: CAISGKGGNTEAFF. The CDR3 nucleotides read TGTGCCATCAGTGGAAAGGGAGGCAACACTGAAGCTTTCTTT.

This clone qualifies as medium-sized (0.01 to 0.1%). This rearrangement joins TRBV11-3 to TRBJ2-7; D not certain. Trimming pared 1 base from V and 0 bases from J, leaving 7 bases between. In germline, CDR1 is SGHNT, CDR2 YENEEA. The CDR3 spans 14 residues. As DNA, the CDR3 is TGTGCCAGCAGCTTAGGTACTAACTCCTACGAGCAGTACTTC. It codes for CASSLGTNSYEQYF.

In this sample, this clone is medium-sized. J is TRBJ2-4 and V is TRBV9; D is undetermined. This CDR3 has 13 amino acids. The germline CDR1 and CDR2 sequences are SGDLS and YYNGEE. V was shortened by 0 bases and J by 12 bases, with 13 bases between the two germline ends. The CDR3 DNA follows: TGTGCCAGCAGCGTAGATGTAACGTCGGATCAGTACTTC. Its protein product is CASSVDVTSDQYF.